This TCR beta chain derives from a study of T-cell reconstitution after alpha-beta-depleted transplantation in children. Unique molecular identifiers were used in preparing the TCRbeta library. TCRdb called the PCR reads again in MiXCR, with one record for every CDR3 protein. The table has about 360,000 distinct CDR3 sequences, roughly 13% seen once. This CDR3 spans 13 amino acids. Trimming cost V 3 bases and J 6 bases, with 11 bases left between them. The J gene is TRBJ1-1, the V gene TRBV12-3 or TRBV12-4; no reliable D call. The material sequenced was PBMCs, taken from the stem cell graft. The sequence was collected from a human donor who donated a stem cell graft to a child with Fanconi anemia. The CDR3 DNA is TGTGCCAGCAGTTTCGTGAGAGGCGCTGAAGCTTTCTTT. Translated: CASSFVRGAEAFF.